These 3 T cell receptor beta chains were sequenced from one sample in a study of cytomegalovirus exposure and HLA in healthy donors. Primers: 60 Vbeta forward and 13 Jbeta reverse. The table came from immunoSEQ multiplex PCR; TCRdb's copy has only in-frame clones and leaves some out. The sample has 170,000 or so clones; approximately 84% are singletons. The sample consisted of PBMCs. These receptors were taken from a girl aged 5-17 years in good health and CMV-seropositive.

The chain uses TRBV30 and TRBJ2-7; D is uncertain. Trimming removed 2 bases from V and 3 bases from J, with 8 bases in between. The CDR3 sequence is 12 residues long. Germline V gene data show CDR1 as GTSNPN and CDR2 as SVGIG (reference sequence). The CDR3 reads CAWSQAVYEQYF. The CDR3 coding sequence is TGTGCCTGGAGTCAAGCCGTCTACGAGCAGTACTTC.

The chain links TRBV4-2 to TRBJ1-1; the match to TRBD1 covers 11 bases. The V segment lost 2 bases and the J segment 4 bases; nucleotides outside the gene matches: 3. This CDR3 has 15 amino acids. From germline, CDR1 is LGHNA and CDR2 YNFKEQ. The CDR3, as DNA: TGTGCCAGCAGCCAACTCGGGACAGGGGGCACTGAAGCTTTCTTT. Protein: CASSQLGTGGTEAFF.

V gene TRBV15 combines with J gene TRBJ1-1, with a weak D call TRBD1 (5 bases). Looked up from germline, CDR1 is LNHNV and CDR2 is YYDKDF (reference sequence). V lost 1 base, J lost 1 base, and 10 bases lay in between. The CDR3 loop spans 15 amino acids. CDR3 in DNA: TGTGCCACCAGCAGAGGCGGGACTGGGAACACTGAAGCTTTCTTT. Translated: CATSRGGTGNTEAFF.